This T cell receptor (beta chain) is from a study of blood T cells in healthy people across ages. Broader study findings: Diversity was higher, and naive CD4+ cells more numerous, in long-lived donors than in aged donors. One million T cells yielded diversity estimates that were considered underestimates.

Worth noting for this clonotype: Its antigen is undetermined.

Combining a sample-barcoded 5' primer with a J-beta primer mix, a second PCR ran for roughly 6 to 12 cycles. TCRdb ran MiXCR on the 5' RACE reads and lists one entry per CDR3 protein. The table lists 1.5 million or so distinct CDR3 sequences, roughly 43% of them singletons. Losses at the gene ends were 6 bases for V and 5 bases for J; bases not matched to a gene: 9. The CDR3 extends over 15 amino acids. From germline, CDR1 is MNHEY and CDR2 SVGAGI. The material sequenced was blood. The source of this sequence is a woman between 18 and 30 years old in good health. This rearrangement joins TRBV6-5 to TRBJ2-3, with 9 bases aligning to TRBD2. For the CDR3, the DNA is TGTGCCAGCAGCCCAAGGCTAGCGGGGAAAGATACGCAGTATTTT. It yields the protein CASSPRLAGKDTQYF.